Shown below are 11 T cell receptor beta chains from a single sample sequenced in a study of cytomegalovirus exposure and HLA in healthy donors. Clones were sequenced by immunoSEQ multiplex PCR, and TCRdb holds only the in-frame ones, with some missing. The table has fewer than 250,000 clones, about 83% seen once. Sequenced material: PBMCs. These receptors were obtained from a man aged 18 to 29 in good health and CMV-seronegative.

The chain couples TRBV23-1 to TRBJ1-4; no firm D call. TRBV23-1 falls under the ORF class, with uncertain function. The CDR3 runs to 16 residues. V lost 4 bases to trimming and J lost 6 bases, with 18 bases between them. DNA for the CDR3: TGCGCCAGCAGTCTAAGTCCCCCAGATGGAGATGAAAAACTGTTTTTT. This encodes CASSLSPPDGDEKLFF.

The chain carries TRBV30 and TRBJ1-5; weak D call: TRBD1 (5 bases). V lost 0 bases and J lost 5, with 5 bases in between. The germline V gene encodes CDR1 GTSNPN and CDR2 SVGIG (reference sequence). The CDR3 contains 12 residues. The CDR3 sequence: CAWSVQDQPQHF. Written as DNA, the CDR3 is TGTGCCTGGAGTGTACAGGATCAGCCCCAGCATTTT.

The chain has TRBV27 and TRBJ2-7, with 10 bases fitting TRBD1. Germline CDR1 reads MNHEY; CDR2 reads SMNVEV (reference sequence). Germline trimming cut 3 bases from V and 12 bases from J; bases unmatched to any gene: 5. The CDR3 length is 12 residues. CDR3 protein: CASSFPGQGWYF. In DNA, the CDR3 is TGTGCCAGCAGTTTCCCGGGACAGGGGTGGTACTTC.

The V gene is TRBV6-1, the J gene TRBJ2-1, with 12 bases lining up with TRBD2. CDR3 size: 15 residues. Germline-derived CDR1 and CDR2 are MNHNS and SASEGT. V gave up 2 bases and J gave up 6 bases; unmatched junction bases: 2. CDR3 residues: CASSELAGGSNEQFF. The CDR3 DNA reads TGTGCCAGCAGTGAACTAGCGGGAGGGAGCAATGAGCAGTTCTTC.

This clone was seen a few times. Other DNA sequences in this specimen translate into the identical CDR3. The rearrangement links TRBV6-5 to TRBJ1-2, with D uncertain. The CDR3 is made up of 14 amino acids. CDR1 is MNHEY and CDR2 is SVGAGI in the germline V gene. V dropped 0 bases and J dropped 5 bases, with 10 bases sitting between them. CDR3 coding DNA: TGTGCCAGCAGTTACTCGGAGGGCGGGTATGGCTACACCTTC. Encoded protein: CASSYSEGGYGYTF.

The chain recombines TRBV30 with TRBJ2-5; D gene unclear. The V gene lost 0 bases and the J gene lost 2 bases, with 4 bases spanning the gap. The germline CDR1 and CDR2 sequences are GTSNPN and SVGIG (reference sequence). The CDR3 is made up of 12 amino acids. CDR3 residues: CAWSVLQETQYF. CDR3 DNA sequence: TGTGCCTGGAGTGTTCTTCAAGAGACCCAGTACTTC. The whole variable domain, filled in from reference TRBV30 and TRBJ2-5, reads SQTIHQWPATLVQPVGSPLSLECTVEGTSNPNLYWYRQAAGRGLQLLFYSVGIGQISSEVPQNLSASRPQDRQFILSSKKLLLSDSGFYLCAWSVLQETQYFGPGTRLLVL.

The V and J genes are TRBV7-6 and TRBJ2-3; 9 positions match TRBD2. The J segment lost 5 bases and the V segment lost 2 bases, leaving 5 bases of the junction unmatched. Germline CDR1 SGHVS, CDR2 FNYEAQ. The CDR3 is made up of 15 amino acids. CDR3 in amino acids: CASSLSGGRGDTQYF. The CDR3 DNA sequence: TGTGCCAGCAGCTTAAGCGGGGGGCGGGGAGATACGCAGTATTTT.

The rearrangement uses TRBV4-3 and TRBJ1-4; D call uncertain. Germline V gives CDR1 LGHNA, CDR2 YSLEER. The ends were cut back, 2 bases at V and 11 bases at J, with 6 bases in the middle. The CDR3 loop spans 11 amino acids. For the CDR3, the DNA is TGCGCCAGCAGCCAATCGGGTAAACTGTTTTTT. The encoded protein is CASSQSGKLFF.

The CDR3 sequence is CASSFRGIEPQHF. For the CDR3, the DNA is TGTGCCAGCAGTTTCAGAGGGATCGAGCCCCAGCATTTT. V gene TRBV27 combines with J gene TRBJ1-5; no clear D gene. CDR1 is MNHEY and CDR2 is SMNVEV in the germline V gene (reference sequence). V was pared by 3 bases and J by 8 bases, with 11 bases between. CDR3 length: 13 amino acids.

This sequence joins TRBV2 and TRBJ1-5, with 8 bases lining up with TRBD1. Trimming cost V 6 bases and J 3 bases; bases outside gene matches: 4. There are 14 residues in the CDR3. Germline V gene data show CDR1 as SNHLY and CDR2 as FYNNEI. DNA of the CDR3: TGTGCCAGCAGGGGACAGGCGATCAATCAGCCCCAGCATTTT. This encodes CASRGQAINQPQHF.

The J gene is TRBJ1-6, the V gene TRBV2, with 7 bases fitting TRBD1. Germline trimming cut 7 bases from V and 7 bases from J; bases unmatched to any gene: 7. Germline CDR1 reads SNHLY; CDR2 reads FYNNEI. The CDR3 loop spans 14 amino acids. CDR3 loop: CASNYGTENSPLHF. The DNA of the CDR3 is TGTGCCAGCAATTACGGGACAGAAAATTCACCCCTCCACTTT.